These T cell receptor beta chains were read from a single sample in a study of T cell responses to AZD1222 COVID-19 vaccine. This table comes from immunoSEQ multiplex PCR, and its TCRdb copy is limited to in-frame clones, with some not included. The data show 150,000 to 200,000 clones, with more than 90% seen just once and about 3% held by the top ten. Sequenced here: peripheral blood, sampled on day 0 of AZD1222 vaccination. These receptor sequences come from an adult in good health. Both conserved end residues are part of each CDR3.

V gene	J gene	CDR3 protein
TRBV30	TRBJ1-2	CAWSVLLRVYGYTF
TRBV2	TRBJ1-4	CAIKAGGDEKLFF
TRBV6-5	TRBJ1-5	CASRRGAYSNQPQHF
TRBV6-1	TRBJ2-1	CASSEAAGLAGVNEQFF
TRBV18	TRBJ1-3	CASSQDGQGGGNTIYF
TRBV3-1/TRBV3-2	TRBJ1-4	CASSFTGIKDEKLFF
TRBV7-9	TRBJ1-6	CASSLDGTGVNSPLHF
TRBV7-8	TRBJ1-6	CASRDGTATNLNSPLHF
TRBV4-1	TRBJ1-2	CASSQHRPGQESANYGYTF
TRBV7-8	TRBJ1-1	CASSFELNRVSEAFF
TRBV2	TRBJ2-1	CASKHQWGNEQFF
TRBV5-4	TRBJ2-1	CASSLGALLSDEQFF
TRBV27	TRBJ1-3	CASSWEREENTIYF
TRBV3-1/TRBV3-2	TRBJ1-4	CASSHPGALREKLFF
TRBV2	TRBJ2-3	CASGRDRGQYF
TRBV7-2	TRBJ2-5	CASSLNLRDVKETQYF
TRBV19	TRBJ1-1	CASSPQFNTEAFF